This T cell receptor beta chain was found in a study of OX40 agonist ivuxolimab in advanced cancers. Whole-study context: The patients received agonistic anti-OX40 (CD134) antibody ivuxolimab. Patients in the trial were receiving intravenous ivuxolimab every 2 weeks, at doses of 0.01 to 10 mg/kg. The study's findings and limits: In the 0.1-3.0 mg/kg groups, partial responders showed among the lowest expansion.

Germline CDR1 reads SQVTM; CDR2 reads ANQGSEA. Trimming cost V 6 bases and J 9 bases, with 16 bases left between them. This CDR3 has 12 residues. Autoimmune disease history or systemic immunosuppression led to patients being barred. Notes on this clone: What it binds is unknown.

Sequenced by immunoSEQ multiplex PCR; TCRdb stores in-frame clones only, minus some. The sample consists of about 18,000 clones, approximately 80% of them appearing once. Sequencing used CD4+ or CD8+ T cells sorted from blood, obtained in a trial of the OX40 agonist ivuxolimab. The receptor was derived from an adult with an advanced solid tumor such as melanoma, head and neck, liver or kidney cancer. The chain carries TRBV29-1 and TRBJ2-3, with D tentatively TRBD1 or TRBD2 (6 bases each). The CDR3 bases are TGCAGCGTCCAAAGGGGGGTCAGCACGCAGTATTTT. This sequence encodes CSVQRGVSTQYF.